Presented here are 4 T cell receptor beta chains from one specimen sequenced in a study of regulatory T cells in long-lasting Graves disease. Specified time point: persistent/refractory GD, antithyroid drugs over 5 years with positive TRAb. Making the TCR library involved RNA that had been extracted from PBMCs. TCR beta libraries were built with iRepertoire HTBI primers and Arm-PCR of CDR3 regions. TCRdb reprocessed the multiplex PCR reads with MiXCR, giving one entry per CDR3 protein. Of a few hundred thousand distinct CDR3 sequences in the sample, roughly 23% were seen once. Sample: peripheral blood mononuclear cells (PBMCs), taken when the disease was refractory, from a patient treated with antithyroid drugs. Receptors were obtained from a female donor with Graves disease.

In this sample, this clonotype turned up many times. The chain joins TRBV12-3 or TRBV12-4 to TRBJ1-6, with D unresolved. V lost 0 bases to trimming and J lost 8 bases, with 8 bases between them. The CDR3 spans 14 residues. CDR3 sequence reads: CASSLALSHSPLHF. The CDR3 DNA is TGTGCCAGCAGTTTAGCCTTGAGTCATTCACCCCTCCACTTT.

This chain joins TRBV7-9 and TRBJ2-7, with D possibly TRBD2 on 6 matching bases. V was cut by 2 bases and J by 1 base, with 12 bases left in between. This CDR3 spans 15 amino acids. Germline V gives CDR1 SEHNR, CDR2 FQNEAQ (reference sequence). CDR3 protein: CASSLSGLDSYEQYF. CDR3 coding DNA: TGTGCCAGCAGCTTAAGCGGGCTAGATTCCTACGAGCAGTACTTC.

In its sample, this clonotype was seen a few times. The chain links TRBV5-6 to TRBJ2-3; TRBD1 or TRBD2 may be the D gene (6 bases each). Trimming pared 2 bases from V and 11 bases from J, leaving 12 bases between. The germline CDR1 and CDR2 sequences are SGHDT and YYEEEE. The CDR3 spans 12 residues. CDR3 loop: CASSFTEGEQYF. As DNA, the CDR3 is TGTGCCAGCAGCTTTACGGAGGGGGAGCAGTATTTT.

This rearrangement joins TRBV6-2 or TRBV6-3 to TRBJ2-3, with 12 positions matching TRBD2. Germline-derived CDR1 and CDR2 are MNHEY and SVGEGT. The CDR3 sequence is 14 residues long. J was trimmed by 6 bases and V by 5 bases; bases with no gene match: 3. CDR3 loop: CASSELAGGDTQYF. In nucleotides, the CDR3 is TGTGCCAGCAGTGAACTAGCGGGAGGCGATACGCAGTATTTT.